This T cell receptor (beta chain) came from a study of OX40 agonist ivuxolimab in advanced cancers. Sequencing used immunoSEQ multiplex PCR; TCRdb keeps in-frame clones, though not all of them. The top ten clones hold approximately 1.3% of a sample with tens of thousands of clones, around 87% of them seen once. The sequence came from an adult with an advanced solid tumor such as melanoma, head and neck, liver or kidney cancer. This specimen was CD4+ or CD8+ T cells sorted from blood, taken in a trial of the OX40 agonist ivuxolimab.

CDR3 sequence: CASSPGQIHEQYF. The CDR3 DNA reads as TGTGCCAGCTCACCGGGACAGATCCACGAGCAGTACTTC. The chain joins TRBV18 to TRBJ2-7; the match to TRBD1 covers 7 bases. The CDR3 contains 13 residues. Germline values: CDR1 KGHSH, CDR2 LQKENI. The V and J ends lost 3 bases and 5 bases, in that order; junction bases with no gene match: 4.